This T cell receptor (beta chain) was identified in a study of cytomegalovirus exposure and HLA in healthy donors. In the study overall: Both the roughly 120 validation repertoires and the approximately 700 first-cohort repertoires used the same platform, as reported by a later analysis.

Libraries were prepared by immunoSEQ multiplex PCR; TCRdb keeps only in-frame clonotypes and omits some of them. Among 220,000 or so clones listed, approximately 88% were seen once. The donors were in the roughly 130-subject validation cohort; that cohort was separate from the approximately 670-subject first cohort. As for this clone: No antigen is known for it.

Study outcomes and limitations: According to the study, 180 or so TCR beta chains were cytomegalovirus-associated. Confirmation in vitro established that a few CMV-associated chains were specific for CMV antigens.

The sequence came from a woman younger than 45 in good health and CMV-seropositive. The source material was PBMCs.

CDR3 sequence: CASSPLGAGGPMANTGELFF. The CDR3, as DNA: TGTGCCAGCAGCCCCCTAGGCGCGGGAGGGCCGATGGCGAACACCGGGGAGCTGTTTTTT. The chain combines TRBV4-2 with TRBJ2-2; 9 bases align to TRBD2. Germline V lookup: CDR1 LGHNA, CDR2 YNFKEQ. V lost 4 bases and J lost 0; bases outside the gene matches: 15. The CDR3 spans 20 residues.